Reported below is one T cell receptor beta chain. This clonotype was seen a few times. Its antigen is not yet known. No quality values exist for individual bases; no much larger clone is one base distant. At the junction V is shortened by 1 base and J by 0 bases, with 9 bases in between. As encoded in the germline V gene, CDR1 is LGHNA while CDR2 is YSLEER. The CDR3 sequence holds 16 residues, the cysteine and phenylalanine included. CDR3 DNA only is kept here, 48 bases in frame from base 1. The source of the sample is a study of blood T cells in healthy people across ages (dated by TCRdb to between 2014 and 2017). Study-wide context: In model experiments, template switching captured roughly one uniquely barcoded TCR beta cDNA molecule for every two T cells. To avoid experimental bias, donors of different ages were randomly spread across the sequencing lanes. To track age-related changes in TCR beta repertoire diversity, the study relied on deep sequencing normalized with unique cDNA molecular identifiers. Donors were grouped into four age groups: young (average 16 years), middle-aged (roughly 37), aged (around 66) and long-lived (just over 80). For two donors (one aged 18 to 29 and one aged 80 or older), the study analyzed two additional independent replicas of 1 million unique cDNA reads from the same blood draw. The study at large found these results: The long-lived group showed more naive CD4+ T cells, fewer expanded clones and increased TCR diversity than the aged group, suggesting age selection. Because profiling used bulk unsorted PBMCs, naive and antigen-experienced compartments could not be compared conclusively. The CMV infection status of donors was not known, potentially confounding age-related changes in expanded clonotypes. There was a strong correlation between observed TCR beta diversity and the percentage of naive T cells measured by flow cytometry. Total diversity estimates from one million sequenced T cells were considered lower bounds and underestimates. Observed TCR beta diversity per million T cells fell roughly linearly with age, and a significant reduction was already apparent by age roughly 41.

The roughly 37 donors, aged 6 to 90 years, were systemically healthy Caucasian individuals from Russia. Approximately 9.3 milliliters of peripheral blood were collected from each donor into EDTA-treated Vacutainer tubes. PBMCs were isolated by Ficoll-Paque density-gradient centrifugation, with at least 6.5 million obtained per sample. Total RNA was extracted from PBMCs with Trizol reagent, with at least 6 micrograms obtained per sample. For every donor, an aliquot of PBMCs went through flow cytometry to measure the percentages of naive CD45RAhigh/CD27high T cells. The library relied on 5' RACE. A second PCR of about 7 to 12 cycles was performed with a sample-barcoded 5' primer and a J-beta primer mix. A unique molecular identifier was introduced onto each TCR beta cDNA molecule by a template-switch 5' adaptor carrying 12 random nucleotides. Each sample yielded at least 2.5 million CDR3-containing paired-end reads. The Mint cDNA synthesis kit, primed by a TRBC-specific oligonucleotide, was used to synthesize first-strand cDNA from all RNA. Following uracil-DNA glycosylase treatment, a first 18-cycle PCR with universal primers M1SS and BC2_uni_R was performed on all cDNA. The authors' pipeline ran thus. For normalization, 1 million high-quality reads, each with a distinct molecular identifier, were randomly selected from each sample. Reads with shared molecular identifiers were discarded instead of being binned into consensus sequences. MiTCR, with a Q25 quality threshold and the strictest error-elimination algorithm, was used for CDR3 identification, clonotype clustering and error correction. Lower-bound total TCR beta diversity was estimated with a nonparametric unseen species model using Euler transformation. TCRdb reprocessed the public reads (quality trimming at Q25 with fastp, clone calling with MiXCR) and kept in-frame beta chains. Here each entry gathers all rows of one CDR3 protein and keeps the most common genes and DNA. The V and J calls reflect TCRdb's pipeline rather than the authors' work. The sample data list 1.8 million or so distinct CDR3 sequences, and about two fifths of these were observed just once. 20% to 25% of the sample is taken by the ten largest.

The TCR was taken from a human donor in good health. The chain was built from TRBV4-3 and TRBJ2-2, with no confident D gene call. The specimen was blood. The DNA sequence follows: TGCGCCAGCAGCCAAGGGAGCTACACGAACACCGGGGAGCTGTTTTTT. It translates as CASSQGSYTNTGELFF.